The rows below give T cell receptor beta chains drawn from one sample of a study of T cell repertoires in cytomegalovirus infection. TCRdb independently ran MiXCR on the reads; one entry per CDR3 protein. The sample gives around 900,000 distinct CDR3 sequences, roughly 30% of which show up once; roughly 12% is in the top ten. These receptors' antigens are unknown. Sequenced here: cultured CD8+ T cells from PBMCs, sampled from culture after CMV antigen stimulation. These receptor sequences come from a human donor in good health (CMV status not recorded). Some clones in this sample may be carry-over from other donors' samples. Both conserved end residues are part of each CDR3. A D gene is named only where the DNA matches it firmly. Rows may omit the clone size; those that give it use once, few, many or a size class.

many | TRBJ2-5 | TRBD1 | TRBV12-5 | CASGLWTGSGETQYF | TGTGCTAGTGGTTTGTGGACAGGCTCCGGGGAGACCCAGTACTTC
NA | TRBJ2-7 | TRBD1 | TRBV14 | CASSQEWGQGISYEQYF | TGTGCCAGCAGCCAAGAATGGGGACAGGGTATCTCCTACGAGCAGTACTTC
few | TRBJ2-1 | TRBD2 | TRBV6-8 | CASSYLAGVRNEQFF | TGTGCCAGCAGTTACCTAGCGGGGGTACGGAATGAGCAGTTCTTC
NA | TRBJ2-1 | TRBD2 | TRBV27 | CASSFTSGGGENEQFF | TGTGCCAGCAGTTTCACTAGCGGGGGGGGCGAGAATGAGCAGTTCTTC
many | TRBJ1-1 | NA | TRBV7-8 | CASSPKRRGMNTEAFF | TGTGCCAGCAGCCCCAAGCGACGGGGGATGAACACTGAAGCTTTCTTT
many | TRBJ2-7 | NA | TRBV7-2 | CASSHGTNRQYF | TGTGCCAGCAGCCACGGGACCAACCGACAGTACTTC
few | TRBJ2-4 | NA | TRBV29-1 | CSVWAGAQAGHPLAKNIQYF | TGCAGCGTCTGGGCGGGGGCGCAGGCTGGCCACCCCCTGGCCAAAAACATTCAGTACTTC
once | TRBJ1-4 | NA | TRBV6-5 | CASSYHPQGRNEKLFF | TGTGCCAGCAGTTACCATCCCCAGGGGAGGAATGAAAAACTGTTTTTT
once | TRBJ2-7 | NA | TRBV9 | CASSACAGGGCEQYF | TGTGCCAGCAGCGCGTGCGCAGGAGGTGGTTGCGAGCAGTACTTC
many | TRBJ2-7 | TRBD2 | TRBV6-6 | CASSYNAGTSAGDEQYF | TGTGCCAGCAGCTACAACGCCGGGACTAGCGCCGGCGACGAGCAGTACTTC
NA | TRBJ2-7 | TRBD2 | TRBV6-5 | CVAGVYEQYF | TGTGTAGCGGGGGTCTACGAGCAGTACTTC
once | TRBJ2-7 | TRBD2 | TRBV3-1 | CASSQDSGGSYEQYF | TGTGCCAGCAGCCAAGATTCGGGGGGTTCCTACGAGCAGTACTTC
NA | TRBJ2-1 | NA | TRBV20-1 | CSAREPGLGSYNEQFF | TGCAGTGCTAGAGAGCCGGGACTTGGCTCCTACAATGAGCAGTTCTTC
NA | TRBJ1-2 | NA | TRBV12-3/TRBV12-4 | CASSFKVYGYTF | TGTGCCAGCAGTTTTAAGGTCTATGGCTACACCTTC
few | TRBJ2-2 | NA | TRBV9 | CASSPGRHNTGELFF | TGTGCCAGCAGCCCCGGGCGACACAACACCGGGGAGCTGTTTTTT
few | TRBJ1-1 | TRBD1 | TRBV27 | CASRFSSGGLNTEAFF | TGTGCCAGCAGATTTTCGTCAGGGGGTCTGAACACTGAAGCTTTCTTT